These T cell receptor beta chains were read from a single sample in a study of tumor-infiltrating lymphocytes in primary liver carcinoma. TCRdb processed the multiplex PCR reads anew with MiXCR; each CDR3 protein has one entry. The data hold 100,000 or so distinct CDR3 sequences, with approximately 82% observed a single time. Input material: liver tumor tissue from sampling region 3. All receptors come from a man aged 40-49 years with primary liver carcinoma and hepatitis B virus infection. Each CDR3 is given with its conserved first and last residue. Fields, in order: J gene, D gene, clone size, V gene, CDR3 DNA, CDR3 protein. A D gene is named only where the DNA matches it firmly. For some rows the clone size is stated as once, few or many, or as a class when expanded; others skip it.

j_call: TRBJ1-4
d_call: TRBD1
clone_size: few
v_call: TRBV11-2
cdr3_nt: TGTGCCAGCAGCCTCGGGACAGGGGGTGAAAAACTGGTTTTT
cdr3_aa: CASSLGTGGEKLVF

j_call: TRBJ1-4
d_call: TRBD1
clone_size: -
v_call: TRBV9
cdr3_nt: TGTGCCAGCAGCGCTACAGGGGCCCGAAGGGAAAAACTGTTTTTT
cdr3_aa: CASSATGARREKLFF

j_call: TRBJ2-7
d_call: -
clone_size: -
v_call: TRBV6-1
cdr3_nt: TGTGCCAGCCGGCTAGCGAGCCTCTCCTACGAGCAGTACTTC
cdr3_aa: CASRLASLSYEQYF

j_call: TRBJ2-3
d_call: -
clone_size: -
v_call: TRBV4-2
cdr3_nt: TGTGCCAGGGCGAGCGGGCTCCCCTGCACAGATACGCAGTATTTT
cdr3_aa: CARASGLPCTDTQYF

j_call: TRBJ2-1
d_call: TRBD2
clone_size: -
v_call: TRBV14
cdr3_nt: TGTGCCAGCAGCCCCTCTTTAGCGGGGGGTTTAAATGAGCGGTTCTTC
cdr3_aa: CASSPSLAGGLNERFF

j_call: TRBJ2-5
d_call: TRBD2
clone_size: -
v_call: TRBV18
cdr3_nt: TGTGCCAGCACACCGGTAGCGGGAGAGACGCAGTACTTC
cdr3_aa: CASTPVAGETQYF

j_call: TRBJ2-7
d_call: TRBD1
clone_size: -
v_call: TRBV11-1
cdr3_nt: TGTGGCAGGGGGAAGCGATCCTACGAGCAGTACTTC
cdr3_aa: CGRGKRSYEQYF

j_call: TRBJ2-3
d_call: TRBD1
clone_size: -
v_call: TRBV5-1
cdr3_nt: TGCGCCTGCAGCTTGGGACAGAGCTCAGATACGCAGTATTTT
cdr3_aa: CACSLGQSSDTQYF

j_call: TRBJ1-2
d_call: -
clone_size: -
v_call: TRBV6-6
cdr3_nt: TGTGCCAGCATTTCACGAGGGGTTGGCTATGGTTACACCTTC
cdr3_aa: CASISRGVGYGYTF

j_call: TRBJ2-1
d_call: -
clone_size: -
v_call: TRBV7-9
cdr3_nt: TGTGCCAGCAACTTACCGCCACGATTCGATGAGCAGTTCTTC
cdr3_aa: CASNLPPRFDEQFF

j_call: TRBJ2-1
d_call: -
clone_size: -
v_call: TRBV5-5
cdr3_nt: TGTGCCAGCAGCTTCGCAACCCACGGGACTGCTTACAATGAGCAGTTCTTC
cdr3_aa: CASSFATHGTAYNEQFF

j_call: TRBJ1-1
d_call: -
clone_size: -
v_call: TRBV6-2/TRBV6-3
cdr3_nt: TGTGCCAGCAATGGGGGAGCAGGAGCCTTCTTT
cdr3_aa: CASNGGAGAFF

j_call: TRBJ2-2
d_call: -
clone_size: -
v_call: TRBV12-3/TRBV12-4
cdr3_nt: TGTGCCAGCAGCACGGACATGGGGCGCCCCGGGGAGCTGTTGTTT
cdr3_aa: CASSTDMGRPGELLF

j_call: TRBJ1-2
d_call: -
clone_size: -
v_call: TRBV29-1
cdr3_nt: -
cdr3_aa: CSVKLGQSIYGCTF

j_call: TRBJ2-4
d_call: -
clone_size: -
v_call: TRBV29-1
cdr3_nt: TGCAGCGGGGGGGACATAGCCGAAAATATTCAGTACTTC
cdr3_aa: CSGGDIAENIQYF

j_call: TRBJ1-2
d_call: -
clone_size: -
v_call: TRBV6-2/TRBV6-3
cdr3_nt: TGTGCCAGCAGCCGGACCCTCGAAGGAACCTTTGGCTATACCTTC
cdr3_aa: CASSRTLEGTFGYTF

j_call: TRBJ1-2
d_call: -
clone_size: -
v_call: TRBV28
cdr3_nt: TGTGCCAGCAGTTTCGGGGCCCAGGAGAGCTATGGCTACACCTTC
cdr3_aa: CASSFGAQESYGYTF

j_call: TRBJ2-1
d_call: TRBD1
clone_size: many
v_call: TRBV6-5
cdr3_nt: TGTGCCAGCAGTCAAGGGGGACAGGGCGGTGAGCAGTTCTTC
cdr3_aa: CASSQGGQGGEQFF

j_call: TRBJ2-3
d_call: -
clone_size: -
v_call: TRBV28
cdr3_nt: TGTGCCAGCTTTAAGACAGTGCTGACAGATAAGCAGTATTTT
cdr3_aa: CASFKTVLTDKQYF

j_call: TRBJ2-7
d_call: -
clone_size: -
v_call: TRBV30
cdr3_nt: TGTGCTTGGAGTGGAGGCAGGGCCTACGGGCAGTACTTC
cdr3_aa: CAWSGGRAYGQYF

j_call: TRBJ2-2
d_call: -
clone_size: once
v_call: TRBV30
cdr3_nt: TGTGCATGGAGTGGAAAGCCGGGACATACGAACACCGGGGAGCTGTTTTTT
cdr3_aa: CAWSGKPGHTNTGELFF

j_call: TRBJ2-7
d_call: TRBD1
clone_size: many
v_call: TRBV5-1
cdr3_nt: TGCGCCAGCGACGAAGGGGGCGGAAGCTCCTACGAGCAGTACTTC
cdr3_aa: CASDEGGGSSYEQYF

j_call: TRBJ2-2
d_call: -
clone_size: -
v_call: TRBV29-1
cdr3_nt: TGCAGCGTCGAAAGGTGGACCGGGGAGCTGTTTTTT
cdr3_aa: CSVERWTGELFF

j_call: TRBJ2-7
d_call: TRBD1
clone_size: -
v_call: TRBV6-5
cdr3_nt: TGTGCCAGTAGTTCCCCACCGGGACAGGGGTCTTACGGGCAGTACTTC
cdr3_aa: CASSSPPGQGSYGQYF

j_call: TRBJ2-1
d_call: TRBD2
clone_size: -
v_call: TRBV29-1
cdr3_nt: TGCAGCGTTGGACTAGCAGGATGGTTCTGCAATGAGCAGTTCTTC
cdr3_aa: CSVGLAGWFCNEQFF

j_call: TRBJ2-7
d_call: -
clone_size: -
v_call: TRBV6-2/TRBV6-3
cdr3_nt: TGTGCCAGCAACTACGAGGCACCCTACGAGCAGTACTTC
cdr3_aa: CASNYEAPYEQYF

j_call: TRBJ1-1
d_call: TRBD1
clone_size: -
v_call: TRBV29-1
cdr3_nt: TGCAGCGTTGTAAGGGGGACAGGAGGCACTGAAGCCCTCTTT
cdr3_aa: CSVVRGTGGTEALF

j_call: TRBJ2-2
d_call: TRBD1
clone_size: -
v_call: TRBV4-2
cdr3_nt: TGTGCCAGCATCCCAAAGACAGGGCATCCCCCCAGGGAGCTGTTTTTT
cdr3_aa: CASIPKTGHPPRELFF

j_call: TRBJ2-5
d_call: -
clone_size: once
v_call: TRBV11-2
cdr3_nt: TGTACCAGCAGCCCCCGGTCAGCCCCGGGGGTGACCCACTACTTC
cdr3_aa: CTSSPRSAPGVTHYF